A single sample gave rise to the 5 T cell receptor beta chains below, sequenced in a study of identical twins. TCRdb processed the 5' RACE reads anew with MiXCR; each CDR3 protein has one entry. The data contain hundreds of thousands of distinct CDR3 sequences, roughly 12% of them singletons. This same sample was also part of a study on yellow fever vaccine responses in identical twins.

The sequenced material came from PBMCs. The receptors were gathered from a woman aged 18-35 years in good health.

This clonotype was counted many times. The chain joins TRBV5-6 to TRBJ1-2; possibly TRBD1 for D (6 bases). The V gene lost 4 bases and the J gene lost 3 bases, with 7 bases spanning the gap. There are 12 residues in the CDR3. Germline V gives CDR1 SGHDT, CDR2 YYEEEE. The CDR3 DNA reads as TGTGCCAGCAGCAAGGGGGACTATGGCTACACCTTC. Translated, it gives CASSKGDYGYTF.

In this sample, this clonotype turned up a few times. This chain links TRBV7-9 with TRBJ1-1, with TRBD1 matching over 8 bases. CDR3 length equals 15 residues. Unmatched junction bases numbered 6, after V lost 6 bases and J lost 0 bases. Germline CDR1 SEHNR, CDR2 FQNEAQ (reference sequence). For the CDR3, the DNA is TGTGCCAGCAGGGGGACAGGCCGAATGAACACTGAAGCTTTCTTT. Its protein product is CASRGTGRMNTEAFF.

The rearrangement links TRBV4-1 to TRBJ2-1, with 9 bases lining up with TRBD2. The CDR3 runs to 17 residues. The ends lost 0 bases at V and 8 bases at J; junction bases unmatched: 11. Germline CDR1 and CDR2: MGHRA and YSYEKL. CDR3 nucleotides: TGCGCCAGCAGCCAAGATGTGGCTAGCGGGGATTTCTATGAGCAGTTCTTC. Protein: CASSQDVASGDFYEQFF.

About this clonotype: It may be a read error: a sequence one base away is much more abundant. V is TRBV28 and J is TRBJ1-5; possible D gene TRBD1, 6 bases. CDR1 and CDR2 from the germline V gene are MDHEN and SYDVKM. The CDR3 runs to 14 residues. Trimming took off 3 bases at V and 4 bases at J, with 10 bases between the two ends. DNA of the CDR3: TGTGCCAGCAGTTTTAGGACAGTTAATCAGCCCCAGCATTTT. Encoded protein: CASSFRTVNQPQHF.

The sample holds a few counts of this clonotype. The V and J genes are TRBV7-8 and TRBJ2-6, with 7 bases fitting TRBD1. The germline CDR1 and CDR2 sequences are SGHVS and FQNEAQ. CDR3 size: 17 residues. V was pared by 3 bases and J by 0 bases, with 5 bases of the junction left unmatched. CDR3 in DNA: TGTGCCAGCAGCTTCGGACAGGCCGGCTCTGGGGCCAACGTCCTGACTTTC. The encoded protein is CASSFGQAGSGANVLTF. The variable domain in full, completed from reference TRBV7-8 and TRBJ2-6, reads GAGVSQSPRYKVAKRGQDVALRCDPISGHVSLFWYQQALGQGPEFLTYFQNEAQLDKSGLPSDRFFAERPEGSVSTLKIQRTQQEDSAVYLCASSFGQAGSGANVLTFGAGSRLTVL.